A single sample is the source of the 8 T cell receptor beta chains below, sequenced in a study of blood T cell repertoires in COVID-19. This table comes from immunoSEQ multiplex PCR, and its TCRdb copy is limited to in-frame clones, with some not included. Of 250,000 to 300,000 clones listed, 70% to 90% are singletons. The sample taken for sequencing was PBMCs or T cells enriched from blood (not recorded which). These receptors were taken from a woman aged 55-69 years in a cohort exposed to, infected with or recovered from COVID-19 (not recorded which).

V and J are TRBV30 and TRBJ1-1, with D perhaps TRBD1 (6 bases). Between the trimmed V and J ends, which lost 0 bases and 1 base, there was a span of 15 bases. The germline CDR1 and CDR2 sequences are GTSNPN and SVGIG (reference sequence). The CDR3 is made up of 16 amino acids. The CDR3 region is CAWSVSLPGANTEAFF. The CDR3 coding sequence is TGTGCCTGGAGTGTAAGCCTCCCAGGGGCGAACACTGAAGCTTTCTTT.

This clone turned up a few times. The rearrangement links TRBV5-1 to TRBJ2-1; TRBD2 might be the D (6 bases). The CDR3 has 15 residues. Germline CDR1 reads SGHRS; CDR2 reads YFSETQ. Trimming stripped 8 bases from V and 2 bases from J, with 17 bases between. CDR3 DNA: TGCGCCAGGAGCGTAGGGACTCCACCCTACAATGAGCAGTTCTTC. Encoded protein: CARSVGTPPYNEQFF.

This chain uses TRBV6-5 with TRBJ1-6, with TRBD1 matching over 9 bases. With V trimmed by 0 bases and J by 9 bases, 3 bases remained unmatched. The CDR3 covers 15 residues. Per germline, CDR1 MNHEY and CDR2 SVGAGI. The CDR3 region is CASSYSGTGTSPLHF. Here the CDR3 DNA reads TGTGCCAGCAGTTACTCGGGGACAGGGACTTCACCCCTCCACTTT.

The gene calls are TRBV19 and TRBJ2-7; TRBD2 is a possible D gene (6 bases). The germline V gene encodes CDR1 LNHDA and CDR2 SQIVND (reference sequence). V shed 9 bases and J shed 2 bases, with 14 bases lying between them. This CDR3 spans 13 amino acids. CDR3 sequence reads: CASGTPKPYEQYF. In DNA, the CDR3 is TGTGCCAGCGGGACTCCCAAACCCTACGAGCAGTACTTC.

V usage is TRBV7-2 and J usage is TRBJ1-1, with TRBD1 matching over 7 bases. The CDR3 totals 15 residues. Germline V gene data show CDR1 as SGHTA and CDR2 as FQGNSA. V trimming: 3 bases; J trimming: 1 base; junction bases outside the gene matches: 5. The CDR3 region has the DNA TGTGCCAGCAGCTTTCCCGACAGGGCGAACACTGAAGCTTTCTTT. Its translation is CASSFPDRANTEAFF.

The chain joins TRBV6-2 or TRBV6-3 to TRBJ2-5; TRBD1 agrees at 9 bases. This CDR3 has 13 amino acids. The germline gives CDR1 MNHEY, CDR2 SVGEGT. Germline trimming cut 4 bases from V and 6 bases from J; bases unmatched to any gene: 3. The CDR3 DNA reads TGTGCCAGCAGTTCACAGGGGGCAAAGACCCAGTACTTC. This gives the protein CASSSQGAKTQYF.

The CDR3 loop reads CASSQMTPGRVSGGYTF. Written as DNA, the CDR3 is TGTGCCAGCAGCCAAATGACCCCGGGAAGGGTCTCTGGTGGCTACACCTTC. The chain couples TRBV3-1 (or the pseudogene TRBV3-2) to TRBJ1-2; D uncertain. This CDR3 region has 17 residues. CDR1 and CDR2 from the germline V gene are LGHDT and YNNKEL (reference sequence). V was trimmed by 2 bases and J by 7 bases, leaving 23 bases between them.

The chain is built from TRBV10-1 and TRBJ2-3; D perhaps matches TRBD2 (6 bases). Trimming removed 2 bases at V and 0 bases at J, with 12 bases between. There are 16 residues in the CDR3. Germline V gene lookup returns CDR1 WNHNN and CDR2 SYGVQD (reference sequence). The CDR3: CASSEIMAGSTDTQYF. CDR3 bases: TGCGCCAGCAGTGAGATCATGGCGGGAAGCACAGATACGCAGTATTTT.